A single sample gave rise to the 17 T cell receptor beta chains below, sequenced in a study of T cell repertoires in cytomegalovirus infection. Antigens of these TCRs are unknown. TCRdb recomputed calls from the reads with MiXCR, one row per CDR3 protein. The table includes 90,000 to 130,000 distinct CDR3 sequences, about a tenth detected once. Sequenced material: PBMCs, sequenced either directly or after in vitro stimulation (not recorded which). These receptors were collected from a human donor in good health (CMV status not recorded). Some clones in this sample may be carry-over from other donors' samples.

This clonotype was counted many times. The chain combines TRBV7-2 with TRBJ1-2; no clear D. This CDR3 has 13 residues. CDR1 is SGHTA, CDR2 FQGNSA, per germline. V lost 6 bases, J lost 6 bases, and 14 bases lay in between. In DNA, the CDR3 is TGTGCCAGCAGGACCGGGGAAGGGAATGGCTACACCTTC. As protein: CASRTGEGNGYTF.

This clonotype was recorded at least ten times. The chain recombines TRBV7-2 with TRBJ2-3; 7 bases map to TRBD2. CDR1 and CDR2 (germline): SGHTA, FQGNSA. Losses at the gene ends were 1 base for V and 1 base for J; bases not matched to a gene: 2. The CDR3 contains 15 residues. The CDR3 DNA is TGTGCCAGCAGCTTAGGAGGACTAGGCACAGATACGCAGTATTTT. Translated: CASSLGGLGTDTQYF.

The chain employs TRBV2 and TRBJ2-3; D gene unclear. The CDR3 covers 13 residues. CDR1 is SNHLY, CDR2 FYNNEI, per germline. V dropped 4 bases and J dropped 0 bases, with 5 bases sitting between them. CDR3 sequence (DNA): TGTGCCAGCAGTGGTGGGAGCACAGATACGCAGTATTTT. Translated: CASSGGSTDTQYF.

At least ten counts were recorded for this clonotype. The V and J genes are TRBV7-2 and TRBJ1-4, with D possibly being TRBD1 (6 bases). The germline V and J ends were trimmed by 5 bases and 4 bases, with 14 bases remaining between them. Germline-derived CDR1 and CDR2 are SGHTA and FQGNSA. The CDR3 consists of 15 residues. In nucleotides, the CDR3 is TGTGCCAGCAGCGTTCCAGGGGCTTTTAATGAAAAACTGTTTTTT. It is translated as CASSVPGAFNEKLFF.

This clonotype was seen more than once but under ten times. The V call is TRBV27, the J call TRBJ2-3, with 8 positions matching TRBD1. Germline CDR1 MNHEY, CDR2 SMNVEV (reference sequence). V trimming: 5 bases; J trimming: 3 bases; junction bases outside the gene matches: 10. This CDR3 spans 16 amino acids. The CDR3 here is CASSPPGQGRTDTQYF. CDR3 bases: TGTGCCAGCAGTCCCCCTGGACAGGGACGAACAGATACGCAGTATTTT.

The chain links TRBV28 to TRBJ2-7; TRBD2 might be the D (6 bases). The germline CDR1 and CDR2 sequences are MDHEN and SYDVKM. Trimming cost V 3 bases and J 12 bases, with 15 bases left between them. The CDR3 runs to 12 residues. Written as DNA, the CDR3 is TGTGCCAGCAGTTTCCGGCGGCGGGGTCGGTACTTC. Translating it yields CASSFRRRGRYF.

At least ten counts were recorded for this clonotype. V gene TRBV12-3 or TRBV12-4 combines with J gene TRBJ1-4, with D unclear. The CDR3 sequence is 16 residues long. Trimming removed 5 bases from V and 0 bases from J, with 13 bases in between. This CDR3 is CASSPSSPSTNEKLFF. The CDR3 nucleotides are TGTGCCAGCAGTCCCTCTTCGCCCTCAACTAATGAAAAACTGTTTTTT.

V usage is TRBV19 and J usage is TRBJ1-5; 7 bases map to TRBD1. The CDR3 has 15 amino acids. CDR1 is LNHDA, CDR2 SQIVND, per germline (reference sequence). V gave up 0 bases and J gave up 11 bases; unmatched junction bases: 10. The DNA of the CDR3 is TGTGCCAGTAGTATAGATACCCAGGGGGGTTCGACCCAGCATTTT. It translates to CASSIDTQGGSTQHF.

The rearrangement links TRBV18 to TRBJ2-3, with TRBD2 as a possible D gene (5 bases). Trimming stripped 2 bases from V and 2 bases from J, with 8 bases between. CDR1 is KGHSH, CDR2 LQKENI, per germline. The CDR3 is 14 residues long. The CDR3 bases are TGTGCCAGCTCACCATCAGCGGTCACAGATACGCAGTATTTT. Translating it yields CASSPSAVTDTQYF.

The chain joins TRBV29-1 to TRBJ2-2; D possibly corresponds to TRBD2 (5 bases). V gave up 4 bases and J gave up 4 bases, with 10 bases separating them. Germline V lookup: CDR1 SQVTM, CDR2 ANQGSEA. CDR3 length equals 13 residues. The CDR3 region is CSVGHSGTGELFF. CDR3 sequence (DNA): TGCAGCGTTGGGCACAGCGGCACCGGGGAGCTGTTTTTT.

This clonotype was recorded at least ten times. This sequence joins TRBV6-6 and TRBJ2-1, with 11 bases aligning to TRBD2. The CDR3 contains 16 residues. The junction had 11 bases not matched to a gene; V was cut back by 3 bases and J by 10 bases. Germline V gives CDR1 MNHNY, CDR2 SVGAGI (reference sequence). The CDR3 nucleotides read TGTGCCAGCAGTTATCGAACTAGCGGGAGAGAGGCGGAGCAGTTCTTC. Protein product: CASSYRTSGREAEQFF.

This clonotype was counted many times. V gene TRBV19 combines with J gene TRBJ2-7; 11 positions agree with TRBD2. Germline CDR1 LNHDA, CDR2 SQIVND (reference sequence). Unmatched junction bases numbered 6, after V lost 5 bases and J lost 3 bases. This CDR3 is 15 amino acids long. CDR3 coding DNA: TGTGCCAGTAGTTCCGGGACTAGCGGCGTCTACGAGCAGTACTTC. It specifies CASSSGTSGVYEQYF.

This chain joins TRBV4-2 and TRBJ2-7, with 9 positions matching TRBD1. CDR1 is LGHNA and CDR2 is YNFKEQ in the germline V gene. The CDR3 consists of 18 residues. The ends lost 0 bases at V and 5 bases at J; junction bases unmatched: 14. CDR3: CASSQDSLRTGTGNEQYF. Written as DNA, the CDR3 is TGTGCCAGCAGCCAAGATTCCCTTCGAACCGGGACAGGGAACGAGCAGTACTTC.

This clonotype was seen ten or more times. This chain links TRBV7-6 with TRBJ2-2, with TRBD2 matching over 10 bases. The length of the CDR3 is 19 residues. The ends lost 0 bases at V and 1 base at J; junction bases unmatched: 8. From germline, CDR1 is SGHVS and CDR2 FNYEAQ. The DNA for the CDR3 is TGTGCCAGCAGCTTAGCGTGGCGGAGGACTAGCGGGAACACCGGGGAGCTGTTTTTT. Residues: CASSLAWRRTSGNTGELFF.

The chain combines TRBV11-2 with TRBJ2-1; TRBD2 matches at 8 bases. This CDR3 spans 17 amino acids. The germline gives CDR1 SGHAT, CDR2 FQNNGV. Trimming at V came to 1 base and at J to 2 bases, leaving 7 bases not matched to a gene. The CDR3 loop reads CASSLGGAGATYNEQFF. Written as DNA, the CDR3 is TGTGCCAGCAGCTTAGGAGGAGCGGGAGCGACCTACAATGAGCAGTTCTTC.

This chain joins TRBV4-1 and TRBJ2-7, with D uncertain. The CDR3 runs to 12 residues. V was clipped by 3 bases and J by 6 bases, with 9 bases between them. Germline lookup yields CDR1 MGHRA and CDR2 YSYEKL. CDR3 nucleotides: TGCGCCAGCAGCCAGGACCTCCCCGAGCAGTACGTC. This encodes CASSQDLPEQYV.

This clonotype has at least ten counts. The V gene is TRBV12-5, the J gene TRBJ1-2; D is perhaps TRBD1 (6 bases). Trimming cost V 0 bases and J 4 bases, with 15 bases left between them. The CDR3 length is 16 residues. Germline lookup yields CDR1 LGHNT and CDR2 FRNRAP. This CDR3 is CASGLVAGALRYGYTF. CDR3 coding DNA: TGTGCTAGTGGTTTGGTAGCAGGGGCCCTCCGCTATGGCTACACCTTC.